Listed below are T cell receptor beta chains from one sample, sequenced in a study of blood T cell repertoires in COVID-19. Here immunoSEQ multiplex PCR was the method, and the copy in TCRdb shows in-frame clones only, minus some. This table has 300,000 to 400,000 clones, 85% to 90% appearing once. Specimen: PBMCs or T cells enriched from blood (not recorded which). Receptors were obtained from a woman aged 25 to 39 with acute COVID-19. The CDR3 runs from the conserved cysteine through the conserved F or W. The order of the fields is D gene, CDR3 length, V gene, CDR3 protein. The D gene is left open where the match is weak.

d_call: .
cdr3_length: 13
v_call: TRBV12-3/TRBV12-4
cdr3_aa: CASSWGGNTEAFF

d_call: .
cdr3_length: 11
v_call: TRBV20-1
cdr3_aa: CSALGVDTQYF

d_call: .
cdr3_length: 14
v_call: TRBV27
cdr3_aa: CASSLVGEAGGYTF

d_call: .
cdr3_length: 15
v_call: TRBV2
cdr3_aa: CASSEAPGRGIEQYF

d_call: TRBD1
cdr3_length: 14
v_call: TRBV2
cdr3_aa: CATTLGQGAEGYTF

d_call: .
cdr3_length: 16
v_call: TRBV4-1
cdr3_aa: CASSQDPDEDSYGYTF

d_call: .
cdr3_length: 13
v_call: TRBV6-5
cdr3_aa: CASSPFPSGGQYF

d_call: TRBD2
cdr3_length: 18
v_call: TRBV19
cdr3_aa: CASSIVAGLPLAKNIQYF

d_call: TRBD2
cdr3_length: 15
v_call: TRBV11-2
cdr3_aa: CASSLLSSGSYEQYF

d_call: .
cdr3_length: 14
v_call: TRBV5-1
cdr3_aa: CASSSRVSTDTQYF

d_call: .
cdr3_length: 13
v_call: TRBV5-1
cdr3_aa: CASSLREPGELFF

d_call: TRBD2
cdr3_length: 14
v_call: TRBV2
cdr3_aa: CASSTRGGYNEQFF

d_call: .
cdr3_length: 15
v_call: TRBV7-9
cdr3_aa: CASSLGTGIAYEQYF

d_call: .
cdr3_length: 15
v_call: TRBV6-5
cdr3_aa: CASSFNRAGNSPLHF

d_call: .
cdr3_length: 14
v_call: TRBV25-1
cdr3_aa: CASSERIYNSPLHF

d_call: .
cdr3_length: 13
v_call: TRBV7-9
cdr3_aa: CASSFSVHNEQFF